The rows below give T cell receptor beta chains drawn from one sample of a study of early T cells in non-severe SARS-CoV-2 infection. Each CDR3 protein is one row after TCRdb ran MiXCR on the 5' RACE reads. This sample has roughly 69,000 distinct CDR3 sequences, with under 9.5% found just once. Sequencing was carried out using whole blood. These receptors originate from an adult who was a healthcare worker with PCR-confirmed SARS-CoV-2 infection or an uninfected control (not recorded which). Both conserved end residues are part of each CDR3. D genes are given only for firm matches. Not all rows give a size; the values are once, few, many and, for expanded clones, a class.

CDR3nt: TGTGCCAGTATGGGTGGCCGAGGCAGCTACACCTTC
CDR3aa: CASMGGRGSYTF
j_gene: TRBJ1-2
d_gene: NA
v_gene: TRBV19
abundance: many

CDR3nt: TGCAGTGCTAGCCTAGCGGCATACAATGAGCAGTTCTTC
CDR3aa: CSASLAAYNEQFF
j_gene: TRBJ2-1
d_gene: TRBD2
v_gene: TRBV20-1
abundance: many

CDR3nt: TGTGCCAGCGGAGTAGGAGGGATGAACACTGAAGCTTTCTTT
CDR3aa: CASGVGGMNTEAFF
j_gene: TRBJ1-1
d_gene: NA
v_gene: TRBV12-3/TRBV12-4
abundance: few

CDR3nt: TGTGCCAGCGGATATGACATGAACACTGAAGCTTTCTTT
CDR3aa: CASGYDMNTEAFF
j_gene: TRBJ1-1
d_gene: NA
v_gene: TRBV6-6
abundance: many

CDR3nt: TGTGCCAGCTCACTGGGGGCAGGGGAGAACACTGAAGCTTTCTTT
CDR3aa: CASSLGAGENTEAFF
j_gene: TRBJ1-1
d_gene: NA
v_gene: TRBV18
abundance: many

CDR3nt: TGTGCCAGCAGCCCCCAGGGACAGGGGTTGAACACTGAAGCTTTCTTT
CDR3aa: CASSPQGQGLNTEAFF
j_gene: TRBJ1-1
d_gene: TRBD1
v_gene: TRBV5-4
abundance: few

CDR3nt: TGTGCCTGCGGGACTGGTACCTCGTCCGGCGAGCAGTACTTC
CDR3aa: CACGTGTSSGEQYF
j_gene: TRBJ2-7
d_gene: NA
v_gene: TRBV30
abundance: many

CDR3nt: TGTGCCACTTCAAGCGGCCCTGTAAATGAGCGGTTCTTC
CDR3aa: CATSSGPVNERFF
j_gene: TRBJ2-1
d_gene: NA
v_gene: TRBV19
abundance: NA

CDR3nt: TGTGCCAGCAGCTTAAACGTGGGGGAGACCCAGTACTTC
CDR3aa: CASSLNVGETQYF
j_gene: TRBJ2-5
d_gene: NA
v_gene: TRBV7-9
abundance: many

CDR3nt: TGTGCCAGCAGCTTAGTTTATCAATCCTACAATGAAAAACTGTTTTTT
CDR3aa: CASSLVYQSYNEKLFF
j_gene: TRBJ1-4
d_gene: NA
v_gene: TRBV7-9
abundance: few

CDR3nt: TGTGCCAGTAGCCCACGGGGGGCCGACACCGGGGAGCTGTTTTTT
CDR3aa: CASSPRGADTGELFF
j_gene: TRBJ2-2
d_gene: NA
v_gene: TRBV19
abundance: many

CDR3nt: TGTGCCAGCAGCGTAGTGGACATCAGCACAGATACGCAGTATTTT
CDR3aa: CASSVVDISTDTQYF
j_gene: TRBJ2-3
d_gene: NA
v_gene: TRBV9
abundance: many

CDR3nt: TGTGCCAGCAGCCAGATTCATACAGGGAACACTGAAGCTTTCTTT
CDR3aa: CASSQIHTGNTEAFF
j_gene: TRBJ1-1
d_gene: NA
v_gene: TRBV3-1
abundance: NA

CDR3nt: TGCAGTGCTAGCTCTGTCACCGGGGAGCTGTTTTTT
CDR3aa: CSASSVTGELFF
j_gene: TRBJ2-2
d_gene: NA
v_gene: TRBV20-1
abundance: many

CDR3nt: TGCAGTGCTACTTACAGGGGGAACACTGAAGCTTTCTTT
CDR3aa: CSATYRGNTEAFF
j_gene: TRBJ1-1
d_gene: TRBD1
v_gene: TRBV20-1
abundance: few

CDR3nt: TGCGCCAGCAGCTTGGATCATGGAACCTCTGGGGCCAACGTCCTGACTTTC
CDR3aa: CASSLDHGTSGANVLTF
j_gene: TRBJ2-6
d_gene: NA
v_gene: TRBV5-1
abundance: NA

CDR3nt: TGTGCCAGCAGCAGACAGGGGGCCAACACTGAAGCTTTCTTT
CDR3aa: CASSRQGANTEAFF
j_gene: TRBJ1-1
d_gene: TRBD1
v_gene: TRBV11-2
abundance: NA

CDR3nt: TGTGCCAGCAGCTTAATGACCCGAGAGACCCAGTACTTC
CDR3aa: CASSLMTRETQYF
j_gene: TRBJ2-5
d_gene: NA
v_gene: TRBV7-3
abundance: few